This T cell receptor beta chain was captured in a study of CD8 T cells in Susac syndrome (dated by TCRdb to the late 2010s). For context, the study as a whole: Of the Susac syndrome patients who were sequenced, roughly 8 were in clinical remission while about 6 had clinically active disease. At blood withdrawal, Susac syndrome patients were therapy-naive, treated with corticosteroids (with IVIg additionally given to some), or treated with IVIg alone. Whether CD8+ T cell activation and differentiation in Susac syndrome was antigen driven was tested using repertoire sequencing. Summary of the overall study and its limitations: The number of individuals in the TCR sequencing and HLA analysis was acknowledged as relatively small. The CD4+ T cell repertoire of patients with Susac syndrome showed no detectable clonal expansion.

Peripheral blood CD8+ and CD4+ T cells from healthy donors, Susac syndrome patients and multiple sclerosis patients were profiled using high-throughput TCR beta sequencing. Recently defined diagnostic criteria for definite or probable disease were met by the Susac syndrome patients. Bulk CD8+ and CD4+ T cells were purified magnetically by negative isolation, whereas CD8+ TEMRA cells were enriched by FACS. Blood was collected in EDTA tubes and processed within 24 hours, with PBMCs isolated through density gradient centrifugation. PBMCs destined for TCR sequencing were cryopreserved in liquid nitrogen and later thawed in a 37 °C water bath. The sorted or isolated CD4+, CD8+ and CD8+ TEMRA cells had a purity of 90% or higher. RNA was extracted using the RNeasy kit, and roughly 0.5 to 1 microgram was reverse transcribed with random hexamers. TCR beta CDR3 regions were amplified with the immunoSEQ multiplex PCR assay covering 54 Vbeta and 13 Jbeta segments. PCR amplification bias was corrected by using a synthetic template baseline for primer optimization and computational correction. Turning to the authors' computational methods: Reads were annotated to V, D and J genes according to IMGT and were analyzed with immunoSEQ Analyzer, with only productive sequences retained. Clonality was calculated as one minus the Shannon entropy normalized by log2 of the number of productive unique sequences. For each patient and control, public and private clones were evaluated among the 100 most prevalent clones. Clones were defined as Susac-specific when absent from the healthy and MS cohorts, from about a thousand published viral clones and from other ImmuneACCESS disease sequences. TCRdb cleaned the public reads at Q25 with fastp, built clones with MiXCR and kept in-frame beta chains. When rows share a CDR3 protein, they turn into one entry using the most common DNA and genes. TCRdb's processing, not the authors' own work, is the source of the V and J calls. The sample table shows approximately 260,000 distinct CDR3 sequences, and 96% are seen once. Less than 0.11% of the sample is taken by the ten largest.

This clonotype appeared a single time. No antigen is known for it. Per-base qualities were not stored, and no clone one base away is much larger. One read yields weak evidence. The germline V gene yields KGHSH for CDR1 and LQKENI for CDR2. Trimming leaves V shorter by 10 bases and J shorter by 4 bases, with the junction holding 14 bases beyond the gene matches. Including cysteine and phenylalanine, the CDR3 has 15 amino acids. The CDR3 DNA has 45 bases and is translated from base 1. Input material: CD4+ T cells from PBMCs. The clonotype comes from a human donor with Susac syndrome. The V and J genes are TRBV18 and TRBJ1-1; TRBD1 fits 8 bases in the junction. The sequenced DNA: TGTGCCACCCACCCGCGGACAGGGATTAGCACTGAAGCTTTCTTT. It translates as CATHPRTGISTEAFF.